This TCR beta chain was observed in a study of OX40 agonist ivuxolimab in advanced cancers. General observations from the study: The mean number of expanded clones was higher in CD8+ T cells than in CD4+. Compared with others, partial responders at 0.1-3.0 mg/kg displayed clonal expansion among the lowest. Blood T cells, both CD4+ and CD8+, expanded clonally by week 6 at 0.1 to 3.0 mg/kg.

TCRdb's table, derived via immunoSEQ multiplex PCR, lists solely in-frame clones and lacks some. The sample lists some 89,000 clones, around 84% occurring once. This clone was seen many times. Its antigen remains unknown. The receptor's source is an adult with an advanced solid tumor such as melanoma, head and neck, liver or kidney cancer. The sample here was CD4+ or CD8+ T cells sorted from blood, taken in a trial of the OX40 agonist ivuxolimab.

The CDR3 protein is CASSISRGAGETQYF. In DNA form, the CDR3 reads TGTGCCAGTAGTATCTCTCGCGGGGCCGGGGAGACCCAGTACTTC. The V gene is TRBV19, the J gene TRBJ2-5, with D possibly being TRBD2 (6 bases). Germline V CDR1 and CDR2: LNHDA, SQIVND (reference sequence). The CDR3 has 15 residues. V shed 3 bases and J shed 5 bases, with 16 bases lying between them. Filled out from reference TRBV19 and TRBJ2-5, the complete variable domain reads DGGITQSPKYLFRKEGQNVTLSCEQNLNHDAMYWYRQDPGQGLRLIYYSQIVNDFQKGDIAEGYSVSREKKESFPLTVTSAQKNPTAFYLCASSISRGAGETQYFGPGTRLLVL.